The T cell receptor beta chain under discussion was sequenced for a study of response to subunit inactivated influenza vaccine (dated by TCRdb to 2016 to 2019). As for the study more broadly: Deep quantitative T cell receptor repertoire profiling was used in the study to track responses to a trivalent subunit inactivated influenza vaccine.

The library was built by means of RT-PCR. TCRdb names Illumina HiSeq 2500 as the instrument used. The raw public data were reprocessed by TCRdb itself: fastp quality trimming at Q25, MiXCR clonotype calling, in-frame beta chains only. Identical CDR3 proteins give one entry, which carries the most common genes and DNA. For this sample there are hundreds of thousands of distinct CDR3 sequences; approximately 7.1% appear just once. The top ten hold roughly 13% of the sample. Broad study findings and their caveats: According to the authors, only a limited number of new T cells may be recruited by each seasonal influenza vaccination.

As to this clonotype: It has no known antigen specificity. Qualities for individual bases were not recorded, and no much larger clone is one base off.

Specimen: PBMCs from blood, collected about 24 months after vaccination. The TCR comes from a man in his fifties or sixties who received an inactivated influenza vaccine. Donor details come from another sample of the same person, matched by shared clones.

The CDR3 reads as follows: CAISSGQETQYF. In nucleotide form, the sequence is TGTGCCATCAGTAGCGGCCAAGAGACCCAGTACTTC. The sequence joins TRBV10-3 to TRBJ2-5, and the D gene may be TRBD2, 5 bases matching. The CDR3 sequence holds 12 residues, the cysteine and phenylalanine included. Kept here is only the CDR3 DNA, which spans 36 bases and is read in frame from base 1. CDR1 ENHRY and CDR2 SYGVKD were looked up in the germline V gene. The V and J ends are trimmed by 5 bases and 1 base, leaving 5 bases between them.